The TCR beta chain under discussion was sequenced for a study of blood T cell repertoires in COVID-19. At the level of the study: The United States, Italy and Spain were the sources of the acute and convalescent COVID-19 samples. T cells, B-cell-depleted T cells, or PBMCs supplied cDNA or gDNA.

Per the study methods: Nucleated cell number was recorded as an estimate derived from reference gene primer amplification. Assay: immunoSEQ multiplex PCR; the TCRdb copy retains only in-frame clones and omits some. The V and J calls and clone size come from that table; D and trimming were worked out from the DNA. The sample shows about 150,000 clones, roughly 81% of them seen only once. The CDR3 loop spans 13 amino acids. With 5 bases clipped from V and 3 bases from J, the junction kept 4 bases outside the gene matches. CDR1 and CDR2 from the germline V gene are GTSNPN and SVGIG (reference sequence). Seattle patient enrollment occurred during active infection, with longitudinal follow-up thereafter. This clone has just a few counts.

Sequenced: peripheral blood. The chain combines TRBV30 with TRBJ1-5; 7 bases are shared with TRBD1. The TCR was taken from a woman between 55 and 75 years old with COVID-19, enrolled during active disease. The CDR3 here is CAWQGTVNQPQHF. The CDR3 region has the DNA TGTGCCTGGCAAGGGACAGTCAATCAGCCCCAGCATTTT.